Presented here are 7 T cell receptor beta chains from one specimen sequenced in a study of T cells in Graves' hyperthyroidism and ophthalmopathy. Authors of the study amplified TCR beta CDR3 regions from RNA transcripts. The study used the HTBI primer set for a first-round RT-PCR of the TCR CDR3. TCRdb redid the calling of the multiplex PCR reads with MiXCR, one entry per CDR3 protein. The top ten hold approximately 7.9% of the sample, which has around 280,000 distinct CDR3 sequences, 12% to 15% seen once. Material for sequencing was blood. The receptors shown here come from a woman aged 40-49 years with Graves' hyperthyroidism.

This clonotype was picked up many times. This chain joins TRBV3-1 and TRBJ2-5; D possibly uses TRBD1 or TRBD2 (5 bases each). Trimming left V 4 bases short and J 1 base short, with 10 bases between. There are 14 residues in the CDR3. Germline-derived CDR1 and CDR2 are LGHDT and YNNKEL (reference sequence). CDR3 bases: TGTGCCAGCAGCCCCGGGACCACCCAAGAGACCCAGTACTTC. It specifies CASSPGTTQETQYF.

This clonotype was observed a handful of times. The J gene is TRBJ1-6, the V gene TRBV25-1; D remains ambiguous. Germline CDR1 MGHDK, CDR2 SYGVNS. The V end lost 2 bases, the J end lost 7 bases, and 6 bases lay between the germline ends. CDR3 size: 13 residues. The CDR3 DNA is TGTGCCAGCAGTGAAGTGAAGAATTCACCCCTCCACTTT. Amino acids: CASSEVKNSPLHF.

The sample holds many counts of this clonotype. This chain uses TRBV6-5 with TRBJ2-3; 16 bases agree with TRBD2. Germline loops: CDR1 MNHEY, CDR2 SVGAGI. This CDR3 has 17 amino acids. The V gene end was trimmed by 2 bases and the J gene end by 4 bases; junction bases not matched to a gene: 3. CDR3 DNA: TGTGCCAGCAGTTACGTTGGGACTAGCGGGAGGGCAGATACGCAGTATTTT. Protein: CASSYVGTSGRADTQYF.

This clonotype was counted ten times or more. The rearrangement joins TRBV12-3 or TRBV12-4 to TRBJ2-3; weak D call: TRBD2 (6 bases). The V end lost 5 bases, the J end lost 4 bases, and 16 bases lay between the germline ends. This CDR3 contains 15 residues. DNA for the CDR3: TGTGCCAGCAGTCCCGGGACTCCCGGCGCAGATACGCAGTATTTT. Encoded protein: CASSPGTPGADTQYF.

The genes are TRBV6-2 or TRBV6-3 and TRBJ2-5; D is unclear. This CDR3 has 11 amino acids. CDR1 and CDR2 (germline): MNHEY, SVGEGT. V dropped 7 bases and J dropped 4 bases, with 7 bases sitting between them. As DNA, the CDR3 is TGTGCCAGCAATTGGGGAGAGACCCAGTACTTC. Residues: CASNWGETQYF.

This clonotype came up many times. The genes are TRBV5-8 and TRBJ2-3; D remains ambiguous. Trimming stripped 0 bases from V and 2 bases from J, with 13 bases between. The CDR3 runs to 16 residues. Germline assignment: CDR1 SGHTS and CDR2 YDEGEE. CDR3 nucleotides: TGTGCCAGCAGCTTGGGGGGTGGCGAGATCACAGATACGCAGTATTTT. Its protein product is CASSLGGGEITDTQYF.

Only a few counts were recorded for this clonotype. A much larger clone sits a single nucleotide away, making a read error possible. The V gene is TRBV12-3 or TRBV12-4, the J gene TRBJ1-6; possibly TRBD1 for D (5 bases). CDR3 size: 15 residues. V lost 0 bases to trimming and J lost 11 bases, with 14 bases between them. The DNA for the CDR3 is TGTGCCAGCAGTTTAGCTTCGTTCCAGGGTCCACCCCTCCACTTT. Its translation: CASSLASFQGPPLHF.